These T cell receptor beta chains were read from a single sample in a study of monozygotic twins with cystic fibrosis. Assay used: immunoSEQ multiplex PCR; TCRdb lists only in-frame clones, some missing. The sample lists more than 9,000 clones; over 99% were seen once. The sequencing sample was made of blood. The receptors stem from a man younger than 35 with cystic fibrosis. Each CDR3 is given with its conserved first and last residue. Each record gives: J gene, clone size, V gene, D gene, CDR3 protein, CDR3 DNA. D genes are given only for firm matches. Part of the rows lack a size; the others show once, few, many or a class for expanded clones.

J: TRBJ2-2
size: NA
V: TRBV4-3
D: TRBD2
CDR3: CASSQDTGGERELFF
DNA: TGCGCCAGCAGCCAAGACACGGGGGGTGAGCGGGAGCTGTTTTTT

J: TRBJ1-2
size: NA
V: TRBV30
D: NA
CDR3: CAWSVRSLPPSHTF
DNA: TGTGCCTGGAGTGTCCGATCCCTTCCGCCGAGCCACACCTTC

J: TRBJ2-5
size: NA
V: TRBV7-8
D: TRBD2
CDR3: CASSFSVAGGETQYF
DNA: TGTGCCAGCAGCTTCAGCGTAGCGGGCGGGGAGACCCAGTACTTC

J: TRBJ1-3
size: NA
V: TRBV11-2
D: NA
CDR3: CASSGGASGNTIYF
DNA: TGTGCCAGCAGCGGGGGAGCCTCTGGAAACACCATATATTTT

J: TRBJ2-7
size: NA
V: TRBV6-1
D: TRBD1
CDR3: CATSGTVSYEQYF
DNA: TGTGCCACCTCCGGGACAGTAAGCTACGAGCAGTACTTC

J: TRBJ1-1
size: NA
V: TRBV29-1
D: NA
CDR3: CSAELGRFEAFF
DNA: TGCAGCGCCGAACTAGGGCGTTTTGAAGCTTTCTTT

J: TRBJ1-1
size: NA
V: TRBV7-2
D: NA
CDR3: CASSFGRRVSEAFF
DNA: TGTGCCAGCAGCTTTGGCCGCAGGGTCTCTGAAGCTTTCTTT

J: TRBJ1-4
size: NA
V: TRBV21-1
D: NA
CDR3: CASSKAGGGEKLFF
DNA: TGTGCCAGCAGCAAAGCGGGCGGTGGTGAAAAACTGTTTTTT

J: TRBJ1-1
size: NA
V: TRBV5-1
D: NA
CDR3: CASKYTEAFF
DNA: TGCGCCAGCAAATACACTGAAGCTTTCTTT

J: TRBJ2-7
size: once
V: TRBV5-6
D: TRBD2
CDR3: CASSLGLGSGGPYEQYF
DNA: TGTGCCAGCAGCTTGGGGCTAGGATCGGGGGGGCCCTACGAGCAGTACTTC

J: TRBJ2-3
size: NA
V: TRBV9
D: NA
CDR3: CASSAQTGLTDTQYF
DNA: TGTGCCAGCAGCGCGCAGACAGGCCTCACAGATACGCAGTATTTT

J: TRBJ1-3
size: NA
V: TRBV7-6
D: NA
CDR3: CASSPPSGNTIYF
DNA: TGTGCCAGCAGCCCCCCTTCTGGAAACACCATATATTTT

J: TRBJ1-1
size: NA
V: TRBV23-1
D: TRBD1
CDR3: CASSQSPGQGARLDTEAFF
DNA: TGCGCCAGCAGTCAATCGCCCGGACAGGGGGCGCGGCTGGACACTGAAGCTTTCTTT

J: TRBJ2-1
size: NA
V: TRBV9
D: TRBD2
CDR3: CASSVGLARAYNEQFF
DNA: TGTGCCAGCAGCGTAGGACTAGCGCGAGCCTACAATGAGCAGTTCTTC

J: TRBJ1-1
size: NA
V: TRBV18
D: NA
CDR3: CASLVRDTNTEAFF
DNA: TGTGCCAGCCTAGTTCGGGACACGAACACTGAAGCTTTCTTT

J: TRBJ2-5
size: NA
V: TRBV29-1
D: NA
CDR3: CSVEGRPQETQYF
DNA: TGCAGCGTTGAAGGACGCCCCCAAGAGACCCAGTACTTC

J: TRBJ2-5
size: NA
V: TRBV14
D: NA
CDR3: CASSQGYRQETQYF
DNA: TGTGCCAGCAGCCAAGGTTATAGACAAGAGACCCAGTACTTC

J: TRBJ2-1
size: NA
V: TRBV6-6
D: TRBD2
CDR3: CASSGRLGGSNNEQFF
DNA: TGTGCCAGCAGTGGACGTTTAGGCGGGAGCAACAATGAGCAGTTCTTC

J: TRBJ2-3
size: NA
V: TRBV10-3
D: NA
CDR3: CAISAQGGPDTQYF
DNA: TGTGCCATCAGTGCGCAGGGCGGGCCAGATACGCAGTATTTT

J: TRBJ2-3
size: NA
V: TRBV6-1
D: NA
CDR3: CASSEDDREADTQYF
DNA: TGTGCCAGCAGTGAAGACGACAGGGAGGCAGATACGCAGTATTTT

J: TRBJ1-4
size: NA
V: TRBV5-4
D: TRBD1
CDR3: CASSSKRTGGSEKLFF
DNA: TGTGCCAGCAGCTCCAAACGGACAGGGGGGAGTGAAAAACTGTTTTTT

J: TRBJ2-5
size: NA
V: TRBV5-1
D: TRBD2
CDR3: CASRGGPGGQETQYF
DNA: TGCGCCAGCAGGGGCGGGCCGGGGGGGCAAGAGACCCAGTACTTC

J: TRBJ2-3
size: NA
V: TRBV19
D: NA
CDR3: CASSITRELSGDTQYF
DNA: TGTGCCAGTAGTATAACCAGGGAGCTGAGTGGTGATACGCAGTATTTT

J: TRBJ1-2
size: NA
V: TRBV19
D: TRBD1
CDR3: CASSITTGKHGYTF
DNA: TGTGCCAGTAGTATAACGACAGGGAAACATGGCTACACCTTC

J: TRBJ2-7
size: NA
V: TRBV4-1
D: NA
CDR3: CASSLRTPRQETYEQYF
DNA: TGCGCCAGCAGCCTTCGAACCCCAAGGCAGGAGACCTACGAGCAGTACTTC